One sample yielded the 16 T cell receptor beta chains listed below, sequenced in a study of somatic mutations in cytotoxic T cells in rheumatoid arthritis. This table comes from immunoSEQ multiplex PCR, and its TCRdb copy is limited to in-frame clones, with some not included. The profile shows about 23,000 clones, roughly 74% of them singletons. Sequencing used CD8+ T cells sorted from blood. The receptors were gathered from an adult with rheumatoid arthritis.

The chain employs TRBV12-2 and TRBJ1-2. TRBV12-2 counts as a pseudogene. This CDR3 region has 20 residues. CDR3 bases: TGTGCAAGTCGCTTAGAAAGGGCCGTGGACGGACGATTGGTTTGCTATGGCTACACCTTC. Translation gives CASRLERAVDGRLVCYGYTF.

In this sample, this clone turned up a few times. This rearrangement joins TRBV4-1 to TRBJ2-1; D is undetermined. There are 15 residues in the CDR3. Trimming stripped 1 base from V and 2 bases from J, with 9 bases between. Germline V CDR1 and CDR2: MGHRA, YSYEKL. The CDR3 DNA sequence: TGCGCCAGCAGCCAAGGACCCAGTCCCTACAATGAGCAGTTCTTC. Protein product: CASSQGPSPYNEQFF.

The chain combines TRBV5-6 with TRBJ2-7; D not resolved. The CDR3 sequence is 14 residues long. Germline CDR1 reads SGHDT; CDR2 reads YYEEEE. The V end was cut by 0 bases, the J end by 8 bases, with 15 bases between. The CDR3 DNA sequence: TGTGCCAGCAGCTTGGGTAGTGGAGCGCTTAAGCAGTACTTC. Translation gives CASSLGSGALKQYF.

The J gene is TRBJ1-5, the V gene TRBV5-5; D may be TRBD1 (5 bases). The CDR3 covers 18 residues. Germline lookup yields CDR1 SGHKS and CDR2 YYEKEE (reference sequence). V lost 1 base and J 4 bases, leaving 21 bases between the germline ends. The CDR3 DNA follows: TGTGCCAGCAGCTTGCGTCCGAATACAGGAATGTGGAATCAGCCCCAGCATTTT. This gives the protein CASSLRPNTGMWNQPQHF. Full variable domain (remainder filled in from reference TRBV5-5 and TRBJ1-5): DAGVTQSPTHLIKTRGQQVTLRCSPISGHKSVSWYQQVLGQGPQFIFQYYEKEERGRGNFPDRFSARQFPNYSSELNVNALLLGDSALYLCASSLRPNTGMWNQPQHFGDGTRLSIL.

The genes are TRBV19 and TRBJ1-1; D is ambiguous. Trimming shortened V by 7 bases and J by 1 base, and 16 bases separated the two germline ends. Germline-derived CDR1 and CDR2 are LNHDA and SQIVND (reference sequence). CDR3 length: 15 amino acids. The CDR3 nucleotides read TGTGCCAGTACCATAGGTCCCAACCCGAACACTGAAGCTTTCTTT. Its translation: CASTIGPNPNTEAFF.

CDR3 in amino acids: CASGMGGGSTDTQYF. CDR3 DNA sequence: TGTGCCAGTGGGATGGGGGGGGGTAGCACAGATACGCAGTATTTT. This rearrangement joins TRBV19 to TRBJ2-3; 7 nucleotides align to TRBD2. The V segment lost 8 bases and the J segment 0 bases; nucleotides outside the gene matches: 8. This CDR3 comprises 15 residues. The germline V gene has CDR1 LNHDA and CDR2 SQIVND (reference sequence).

This sequence joins TRBV2 and TRBJ2-2; D unclear. Trimming stripped 3 bases from V and 4 bases from J, with 18 bases between. Germline loops: CDR1 SNHLY, CDR2 FYNNEI. The CDR3 loop spans 17 amino acids. CDR3: CASSDSLGRTGTGELFF. DNA for the CDR3: TGTGCCAGCAGTGACAGTCTCGGACGGACGGGCACCGGGGAGCTGTTTTTT.

In DNA form, the CDR3 reads TGTGCCAGCAGCCGACAGGGGGCTAACTATGGCTACACCTTC. This encodes CASSRQGANYGYTF. This chain joins TRBV7-9 and TRBJ1-2, with TRBD1 matching 9 bases. There are 14 residues in the CDR3. Trimming cost V 5 bases and J 0 bases; bases outside gene matches: 1. Germline V gene sequence: CDR1 SEHNR, CDR2 FQNEAQ (reference sequence). The variable domain in full, with the rest retrieved from reference TRBV7-9 and TRBJ1-2, is DTGVSQNPRHKITKRGQNVTFRCDPISEHNRLYWYRQTLGQGPEFLTYFQNEAQLEKSRLLSDRFSAERPKGSFSTLEIQRTEQGDSAMYLCASSRQGANYGYTFGSGTRLTVV.

This clone was picked up a small number of times. The chain links TRBV13 to TRBJ1-1; D is ambiguous. With 0 bases removed from V and 7 bases from J, the gap between germline ends came to 9 bases. Germline V gene data show CDR1 as PRHDT and CDR2 as FYEKMQ (reference sequence). The CDR3 sequence is 13 residues long. In DNA, the CDR3 is TGTGCCAGCAGCTTAGGCCGTGAAGGTGAAGCTTTCTTT. This encodes CASSLGREGEAFF.

The chain carries TRBV7-9 and TRBJ2-5, with D tentatively TRBD1 or TRBD2 (5 bases each). The CDR3 length is 15 residues. CDR1 SEHNR and CDR2 FQNEAQ come from the germline V gene (reference sequence). V lost 5 bases to trimming and J lost 3 bases, with 16 bases between them. DNA for the CDR3: TGTGCCAGCAGCCGAGGACGGGGCGGAGAAGAGACCCAGTACTTC. Translating gives CASSRGRGGEETQYF.

The gene calls are TRBV6-5 and TRBJ2-7; D gene unclear. The CDR3 spans 14 residues. The germline V and J ends were trimmed by 0 bases and 2 bases, with 8 bases remaining between them. Germline V gene sequence: CDR1 MNHEY, CDR2 SVGAGI. The CDR3 region has the DNA TGTGCCAGCAGTTACTCGGAGTTCACCTACGAGCAGTACTTC. As protein: CASSYSEFTYEQYF.

The chain links TRBV4-2 to TRBJ2-7, with D perhaps matching TRBD2 (6 bases). CDR3 length: 14 amino acids. Trimming shortened V by 0 bases and J by 2 bases, and 8 bases separated the two germline ends. Per the germline V gene, CDR1 is LGHNA and CDR2 is YNFKEQ. The CDR3 region is CASSQDRGAYEQYF. The CDR3 bases are TGTGCCAGCAGCCAAGATCGCGGGGCCTACGAGCAGTACTTC.

The V call is TRBV6-1, the J call TRBJ2-7, with 10 positions matching TRBD1. The CDR3 runs to 15 residues. Germline CDR1 reads MNHNS; CDR2 reads SASEGT. V shed 4 bases and J 2 bases; nucleotides not matched to a gene: 5. The CDR3 here is CASSGTGGFAYEQYF. The DNA for the CDR3 is TGTGCCAGCAGTGGGACAGGGGGATTTGCCTACGAGCAGTACTTC.

The chain couples TRBV6-4 to TRBJ2-3; TRBD2 matches at 11 bases. J gave up 4 bases and V 4 bases, and 1 base lay outside the gene matches. Germline CDR1 is MRHNA and CDR2 is SNTAGT. The CDR3 extends over 14 amino acids. The CDR3 loop is CASSVAGGSDTQYF. Here the CDR3 DNA reads TGTGCCAGCAGTGTAGCGGGGGGGTCAGATACGCAGTATTTT.

This clone has only one observation. The CDR3 is CASSLGQGVLTEAFF. The DNA of the CDR3 is TGTGCCAGCAGCTTGGGACAGGGAGTTCTCACTGAAGCTTTCTTT. The rearrangement uses TRBV5-5 and TRBJ1-1, with 7 bases fitting TRBD1. Looked up from germline, CDR1 is SGHKS and CDR2 is YYEKEE (reference sequence). The trim removed 0 bases at V and 4 bases at J, leaving 6 bases unmatched. The CDR3 covers 15 residues.

On this clone itself: Other DNA sequences in the sample encode the same CDR3. V gene TRBV27 combines with J gene TRBJ2-2; D is undetermined. This CDR3 spans 16 amino acids. The V end was cut by 3 bases, the J end by 0 bases, with 11 bases between. CDR1 and CDR2 from the germline V gene are MNHEY and SMNVEV (reference sequence). The CDR3 here is CASSFIGFANTGELFF. CDR3 DNA sequence: TGTGCCAGCAGTTTCATTGGGTTCGCGAACACCGGGGAGCTGTTTTTT.